These T cell receptor beta chains were read from a single sample in a study of blood T cells in healthy people across ages. TCRdb re-called the 5' RACE reads with MiXCR, one entry per CDR3 protein. The table has about 1.1 million distinct CDR3 sequences, 35% to 45% seen once. Sequencing used blood. These receptors were collected from a man younger than 35 in good health. Each CDR3 is given without its conserved first and last residue.

V: TRBV9
J: TRBJ2-3
CDR3: ASSENTDTQY

V: TRBV7-8
J: TRBJ2-7
CDR3: ATAGGLQTYEQY

V: TRBV4-2
J: .
CDR3: ASSQDGVRALLSYNEQY

V: TRBV20-1
J: TRBJ2-1
CDR3: SARGRQADSYNEQF

V: TRBV30
J: TRBJ1-6
CDR3: AWMIGGSPLH

V: TRBV7-9
J: TRBJ2-5
CDR3: ASSHRNQETQY

V: TRBV20-1
J: TRBJ1-2
CDR3: SASLQGGYT

V: TRBV9
J: TRBJ2-7
CDR3: ASRDQYNEQY

V: TRBV7-2
J: TRBJ2-3
CDR3: ASSPRTGELSTDTQY

V: TRBV6-6
J: TRBJ2-7
CDR3: ASSYLLNSYEQY

V: TRBV27
J: TRBJ2-3
CDR3: ASSFLAGEGTDTQY

V: TRBV7-9
J: TRBJ2-1
CDR3: ASIFLPGVSSYNEQF

V: TRBV7-2
J: TRBJ1-2
CDR3: ASSLELDRVGYGYT

V: TRBV5-5
J: TRBJ1-2
CDR3: ASSLVAARFYGYT

V: TRBV9
J: TRBJ1-4
CDR3: ASSVGTGGEKLF

V: TRBV7-9
J: TRBJ2-1
CDR3: ASSLTAGLGEQF

V: TRBV4-2
J: .
CDR3: ASSQESGTPTYEQY

V: TRBV20-1
J: TRBJ1-2
CDR3: SARDLDGWLGGYT

V: TRBV7-3
J: TRBJ2-3
CDR3: ASSLSPGGETDTQY

V: TRBV9
J: TRBJ2-1
CDR3: ASSVTGGYNEQF

V: TRBV9
J: TRBJ2-2
CDR3: AGQGEATGELF

V: TRBV7-2
J: TRBJ1-6
CDR3: ASSLDGVALH

V: TRBV5-1
J: TRBJ1-1
CDR3: ASSHDIPRGTEAF

V: TRBV12-5
J: TRBJ2-3
CDR3: VSGLVSTDTQY

V: TRBV6-5
J: TRBJ1-1
CDR3: ASSRSSNTEAF

V: TRBV7-9
J: TRBJ2-3
CDR3: ASSLKRGEMADTQY

V: TRBV11-1
J: TRBJ2-2
CDR3: ASSLEGEGGELF

V: TRBV7-8
J: TRBJ2-4
CDR3: ASSLEQGSPIQY

V: TRBV7-8
J: .
CDR3: ASSPEGGSYNEQY

V: TRBV11-2
J: TRBJ2-4
CDR3: ASSFGGQQY

V: TRBV7-9
J: TRBJ1-4
CDR3: ASSPGETNEKLF

V: TRBV20-1
J: TRBJ1-4
CDR3: SAWTGAGATNEKLF

V: TRBV7-2
J: TRBJ2-3
CDR3: ASSLIRSSTDTQY

V: TRBV6-5
J: TRBJ2-7
CDR3: ASSFPGEQY

V: TRBV7-8
J: TRBJ2-3
CDR3: ASSFRRPDIQYTQY

V: TRBV27
J: TRBJ1-6
CDR3: ASSPAGSNSPLH

V: TRBV7-9
J: TRBJ1-6
CDR3: ASSSQGTENSPLH

V: TRBV29-1
J: TRBJ2-1
CDR3: SVEKRQGGNEQF

V: TRBV6-6
J: TRBJ2-1
CDR3: ASSLTASGGFNEQF

V: TRBV20-1
J: TRBJ2-1
CDR3: SARELAGETYNEQF

V: TRBV7-2
J: TRBJ2-5
CDR3: ASSFYGGKTQY

V: TRBV20-1
J: TRBJ2-3
CDR3: SARRLSGGDSNERWDTQY

V: TRBV7-2
J: TRBJ1-1
CDR3: ASSRLIRSTEAF

V: TRBV7-9
J: TRBJ2-1
CDR3: ASSPEPWDEQF

V: TRBV5-1
J: TRBJ1-4
CDR3: ASSLGLRAGNEKLF

V: TRBV7-9
J: TRBJ1-1
CDR3: ASSLALGLGMTTEAF

V: TRBV6-5
J: TRBJ1-1
CDR3: ASSPGQNRGFTEAF

V: TRBV4-2
J: TRBJ2-1
CDR3: ASSQEDLTLGNEQF

V: TRBV3-1
J: TRBJ1-1
CDR3: ASTYFGKNTEAF